The source of this TCR beta chain is a study of blood T cells in healthy people across ages. Next came a second PCR, run for roughly 7 to 12 cycles, which used a sample-barcoded 5' primer along with a J-beta primer mix. From the 5' RACE reads, TCRdb called clonotypes with MiXCR, one entry per CDR3 protein. Among 500,000 to 600,000 distinct CDR3 sequences, approximately 25% were seen once, and the ten largest hold less than 20%. The CDR3 loop spans 13 amino acids. Germline V gene lookup returns CDR1 SQVTM and CDR2 ANQGSEA. Trimming left V 4 bases short and J 7 bases short, with 13 bases between. The sequence was obtained from a woman aged 70-85 years in good health. The chain couples TRBV29-1 to TRBJ2-2; D is ambiguous. The specimen was blood. In DNA form, the CDR3 reads TGCAGCGTTGTGGCGGTCGGTTTCGGGGAGCTGTTTTTT. It specifies CSVVAVGFGELFF.